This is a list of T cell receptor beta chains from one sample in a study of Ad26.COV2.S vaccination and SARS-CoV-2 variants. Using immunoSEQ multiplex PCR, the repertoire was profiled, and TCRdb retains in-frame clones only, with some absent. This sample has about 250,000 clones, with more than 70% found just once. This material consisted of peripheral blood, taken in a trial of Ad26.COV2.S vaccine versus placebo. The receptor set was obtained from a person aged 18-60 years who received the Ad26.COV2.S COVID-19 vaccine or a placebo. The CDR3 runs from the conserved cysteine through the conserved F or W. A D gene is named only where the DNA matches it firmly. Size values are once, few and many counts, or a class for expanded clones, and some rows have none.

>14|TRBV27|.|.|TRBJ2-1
CASSPPGSYNEQFF
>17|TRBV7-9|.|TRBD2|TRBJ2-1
CASSLIPSGQELDEQFF
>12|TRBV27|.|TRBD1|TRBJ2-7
CASGRTGREQYF
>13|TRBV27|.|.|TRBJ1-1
CASSSPGGGEAFF
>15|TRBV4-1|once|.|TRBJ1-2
CASSQDLQSNYGYTF
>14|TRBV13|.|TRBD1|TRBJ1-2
CASSFGTGNYGYTF
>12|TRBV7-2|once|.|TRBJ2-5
CASSLYSETQYF
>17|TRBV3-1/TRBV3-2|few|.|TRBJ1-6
CASSPGDRRSYNSPLHF
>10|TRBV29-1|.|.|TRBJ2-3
CSVLENTQYF
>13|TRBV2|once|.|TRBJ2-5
CASSANFQETQYF
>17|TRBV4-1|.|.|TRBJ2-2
CASSQGLGGALPGELFF
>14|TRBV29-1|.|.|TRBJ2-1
CSVEGAEAYNEQFF
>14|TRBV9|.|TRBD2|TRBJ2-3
CASSAGLASDTQYF
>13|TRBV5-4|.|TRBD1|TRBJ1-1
CASSLDRGAEAFF
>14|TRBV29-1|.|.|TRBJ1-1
CSVGRGVGNTEAFF
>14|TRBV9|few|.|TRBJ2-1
CASSNSGSSNEQFF
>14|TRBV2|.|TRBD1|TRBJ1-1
CASSETGGRAEAFF
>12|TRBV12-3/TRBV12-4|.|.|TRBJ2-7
CASSSTPWEQYF
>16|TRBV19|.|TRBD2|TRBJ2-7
CASSKTGTSGEYEQYF
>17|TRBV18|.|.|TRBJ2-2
CASSLRGAMTNTGELFF
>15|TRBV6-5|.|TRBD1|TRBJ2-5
CASSLAGGGRETQYF
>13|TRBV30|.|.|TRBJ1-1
CAWSRQGNTEAFF
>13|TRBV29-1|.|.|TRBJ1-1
CSVSPGGQGAAFF
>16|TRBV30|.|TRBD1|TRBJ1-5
CAWSTRGRGGNQPQHF
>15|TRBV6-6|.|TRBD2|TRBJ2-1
CASSYGTSGYNEQFF
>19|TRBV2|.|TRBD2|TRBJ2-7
CASRKPGLQRTSGTYEQYF
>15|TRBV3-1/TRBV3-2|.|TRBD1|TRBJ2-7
CASSPAGTGTYEQYF
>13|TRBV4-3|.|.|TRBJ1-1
CASSQVSNTEAFF
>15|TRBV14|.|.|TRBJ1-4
CASSQGRLLREKLFF
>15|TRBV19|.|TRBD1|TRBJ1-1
CASSDLRGRNTEAFF
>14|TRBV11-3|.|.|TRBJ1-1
CASSLGQQNTEAFF
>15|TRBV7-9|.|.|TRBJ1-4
CASSSAGTTNEKLFF
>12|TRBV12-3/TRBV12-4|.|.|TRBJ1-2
CASSPLIYGYTF
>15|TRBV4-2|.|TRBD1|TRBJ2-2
CASSQTRDRDGELFF
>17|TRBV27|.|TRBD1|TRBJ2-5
CASSKNPGQGGQETQYF
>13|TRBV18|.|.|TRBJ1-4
CASSPIVEEKLFF
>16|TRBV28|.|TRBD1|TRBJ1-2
CASSFPGQGLNYGYTF
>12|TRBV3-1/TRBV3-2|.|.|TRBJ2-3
CASSPRSLPQYF
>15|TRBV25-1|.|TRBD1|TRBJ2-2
CASFLDRGNTGELFF
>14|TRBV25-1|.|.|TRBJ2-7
CASSESGVTYEQYF
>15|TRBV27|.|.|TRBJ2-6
CASSSRLSGANVLTF
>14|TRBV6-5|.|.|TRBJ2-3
CASIGVVVPDTQYF
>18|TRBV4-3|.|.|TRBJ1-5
CASSQAPLGGGFNQPQHF